This T cell receptor beta chain was documented in a study of relationships among human T cell subsets. Study outcomes and limitations: Regulatory and Th2 subsets had few clones over 100 reads, unlike CD8+ cytotoxic cells. Bead sorting may have left some CD4+CD8+ double-positive cells.

After CD25, CD56 and CD294 bead selections, the flow-through was collected as Th1 cells. J lost 3 bases, V lost 0 bases, and 3 bases had no gene match. The CDR3 has 15 residues. Germline assignment: CDR1 PRHDT and CDR2 FYEKMQ (reference sequence). TCR alpha and beta CDR3s were amplified from mRNA by semiquantitative ARM-PCR. In ARM-PCR, communal superprimers followed tagged nested gene-specific primers for exponential amplification. TCRdb reprocessed the multiplex PCR reads with MiXCR, giving one entry per CDR3 protein. The repertoire holds about 12,000 distinct CDR3 sequences, with around 67% as singletons. For this clonotype: Its specificity is unknown.

Sequencing was done on a sample of CD4+ Th1 cells sorted from blood. The gene calls are TRBV13 and TRBJ2-3; 7 nucleotides agree with TRBD1. The receptor's source is a man aged 35-49 years in good health. For the CDR3, the DNA is TGTGCCAGCAGCTTAGGGACAGGGTGGACAGATACGCAGTATTTT. This encodes CASSLGTGWTDTQYF. The full variable domain, with the rest looked up from reference TRBV13 and TRBJ2-3, is AAGVIQSPRHLIKEKRETATLKCYPIPRHDTVYWYQQGPGQDPQFLISFYEKMQSDKGSIPDRFSAQQFSDYHSELNMSSLELGDSALYFCASSLGTGWTDTQYFGPGTRLTVL.